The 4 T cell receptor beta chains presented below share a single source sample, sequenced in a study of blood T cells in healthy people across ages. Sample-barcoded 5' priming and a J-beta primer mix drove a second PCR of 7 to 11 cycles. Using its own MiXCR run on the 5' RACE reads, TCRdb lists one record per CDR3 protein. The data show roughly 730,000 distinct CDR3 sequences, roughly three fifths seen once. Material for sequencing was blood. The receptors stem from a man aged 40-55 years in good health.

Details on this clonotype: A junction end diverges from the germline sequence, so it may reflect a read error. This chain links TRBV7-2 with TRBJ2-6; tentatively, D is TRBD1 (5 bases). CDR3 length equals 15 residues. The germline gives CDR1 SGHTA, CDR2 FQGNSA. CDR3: CASSRQRSGADVLTF. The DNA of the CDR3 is TGTGCCAGCAGCCGTCAGCGCTCTGGGGCCGACGTCCTGACTTTC.

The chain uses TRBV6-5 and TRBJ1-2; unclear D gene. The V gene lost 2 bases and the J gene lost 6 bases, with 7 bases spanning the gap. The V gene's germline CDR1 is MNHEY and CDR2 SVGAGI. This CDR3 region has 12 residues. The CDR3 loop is CASSYGGHGYTF. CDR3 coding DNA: TGTGCCAGCAGTTACGGAGGACATGGCTACACCTTC.

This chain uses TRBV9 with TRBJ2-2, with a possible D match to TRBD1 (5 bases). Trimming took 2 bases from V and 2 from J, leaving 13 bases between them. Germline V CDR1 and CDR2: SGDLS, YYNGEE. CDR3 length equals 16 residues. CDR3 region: CASSVTAVTNTGELFF. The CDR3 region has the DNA TGTGCCAGCAGCGTGACAGCAGTAACTAACACCGGGGAGCTGTTTTTT.

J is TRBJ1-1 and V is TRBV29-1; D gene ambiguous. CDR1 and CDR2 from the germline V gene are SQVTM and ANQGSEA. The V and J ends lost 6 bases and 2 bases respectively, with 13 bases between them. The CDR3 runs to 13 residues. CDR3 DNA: TGCAGCGTGCAATCTACAGTAAACACTGAAGCTTTCTTT. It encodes CSVQSTVNTEAFF.